This T cell receptor (beta chain) was recovered during a study of cytomegalovirus exposure and HLA in healthy donors. General observations from the study: Apparent HLA restriction characterized most CMV-associated TCR beta chains in a later analysis. A few CMV-associated chains proved CMV antigen-specific in vitro.

A multiplex PCR was run with 60 Vbeta primers and 13 Jbeta primers. TCRdb's table, derived via immunoSEQ multiplex PCR, lists solely in-frame clones and lacks some. This sample has fewer than 150,000 clones, with approximately 71% found just once. This clone showed up just a few times. What it binds is not known. V gave up 5 bases and J gave up 5 bases, with 4 bases separating them. The V gene's germline CDR1 is MNHEY and CDR2 SVGAGI. The CDR3 is 12 residues long. The sample was PBMCs. This clonotype was obtained from a woman in her 50s in good health and CMV-seronegative. The V and J genes are TRBV6-5 and TRBJ1-6; D uncertain. The CDR3: CASSNNNSPLHF. Written as DNA, the CDR3 is TGTGCCAGCAGTAATAATAATTCACCCCTCCACTTT.